This T cell receptor (beta chain) was recorded in a study of T cells in Graves' hyperthyroidism and ophthalmopathy (dated by TCRdb to about 2019). Study-level background: Peripheral blood samples were taken at initial diagnosis, before any treatment was given. In several Graves' hyperthyroidism patients, the study also compared T-cell repertoires from thyroid tissue with T-cell repertoires from blood. To identify TCR V-J signatures that set the groups apart, the researchers used a discovery cohort of approximately 98 patients, made up of fewer than 50 with Graves' ophthalmopathy and around 58 with stable Graves' hyperthyroidism. An independent validation cohort of about 19 hyperthyroidism patients and about 15 patients who later progressed to ophthalmopathy tested prospective prediction of ophthalmopathy. According to the paper, TCR Vbeta CDR3 sequencing was carried out on more than 120 peripheral blood samples, which came from about 45 ophthalmopathy, around 75 hyperthyroidism and roughly 17 progressor patients. The 80 to 100 discovery patients were randomly divided into training and test sets at a 7:3 ratio. After sampling, hyperthyroidism patients received methimazole starting at 30 mg daily, and ophthalmopathy patients received high-dose intravenous methylprednisolone. General study outcomes and caveats: During validation, the model predicted progression to ophthalmopathy a median of approximately 6.5 months ahead of onset, with 60% to 71% sensitivity and 72.22% specificity. Blood samples also contained most of the expanded thyroid clonotypes (frequency above 0.001), which suggests that blood repertoires may reflect thyroid immune responses. Sample size was not statistically predetermined, and blinding of investigators to group allocation was not performed. A model built on a 13 V-J signature distinguished ophthalmopathy from stable hyperthyroidism, reaching 85% to 90% sensitivity and 81% to 83% specificity in cross-validation and 80%/75% in testing.

Compared with germline, V lacks 4 bases and J lacks 3 bases; bases without a gene match: 9. The germline V gene (reference sequence) specifies LGHDT as CDR1 and YNNKEL as CDR2. The CDR3 goes from the cysteine to the phenylalanine over 17 residues. The retained sequence is limited to the CDR3, 51 bases, with the frame set at the first base. This clonotype showed up many times. Its antigen remains undetermined. The input lacks base qualities; no much larger clone sits a single base away. In the ophthalmopathy patients, disease was moderately to severely active, with a Clinical Activity Score of 3 or more, a NOSPECS grade of 4 or more, and a duration of less than 3 months. Patients with uncontrolled infections, other autoimmune diseases, pregnancy or lactation were excluded. Diagnoses relied on clinical symptoms, serum thyroxine and TRAb, thyroid ultrasound and orbital computed tomography. PBMCs were separated from 7.5 to 10 ml of fresh peripheral blood using Ficoll-Paque density gradient centrifugation. Trizol reagent was used to extract total RNA, and RNA quality was then checked on an Agilent 2100 Bioanalyzer.

Amplification of TCR beta CDR3 regions was carried out from RNA transcripts. For the first round of RT-PCR on the TCR CDR3, the HTBI primer set was used together with the Qiagen OneStep RT-PCR kit. Libraries were constructed in a second round of multiplex PCR, after which size selection and purification were carried out. Paired-end sequencing of the libraries was performed with 100 bp reads on an Illumina HiSeq2000. As for the authors' bioinformatics: SOAPnuke was used to process the raw data, throwing out any read that contained adapters or uncalled bases, had a mean Phred below 15, or lacked an exact constant-primer or identifier match. High-quality paired reads were merged with COPE v1.2.5, and unique nucleotide sequences were defined as clonotypes. MiTCR v1.1 was used to align the clonotypes against IMGT TRBV, TRBD and TRBJ reference segments. Analysis was restricted to V-J combinations with a frequency above 0.0001, which covered just over 98% of repertoires. The TCS score was defined as the ratio of F50 (clonal expansion) to E x V (chaos), calculated using BLOSUM62-based TCRdist between CDR3 peptides within each V-J. Welch's t-statistics and random forest reduced approximately 520 V-J features to about 12, which were used in a naive Bayes classifier (R e1071). The public reads were reanalyzed by TCRdb: fastp trimming at Q25, MiXCR alignment, in-frame beta chains only. Records with the same CDR3 protein are collapsed into one entry carrying the most frequent genes and DNA. These V and J calls are TCRdb output, not the study's own analysis. Within this sample are 500,000 to 650,000 distinct CDR3 sequences, with approximately 14% of them counted one time only. Of the sample, 12% is held by the ten largest clones.

This chain is built from TRBV3-1 and TRBJ2-2; a stretch of 9 junction bases matches TRBD2. The sequenced sample consisted of blood. This receptor was identified in a woman aged 45-65 years with Graves' ophthalmopathy. CDR3 loop: CASSRGSGSRDTGELFF. The DNA sequence is as follows: TGTGCCAGCAGCCGAGGTAGCGGGAGTCGAGACACCGGGGAGCTGTTTTTT.